These 30 T cell receptor beta chains were all obtained from the same sample, sequenced in a study of blood T cell repertoires in COVID-19. Here immunoSEQ multiplex PCR was the method, and the copy in TCRdb shows in-frame clones only, minus some. The table has 90,000 or so clones, 72% seen once; the top ten hold around 15%. Input material: peripheral blood. These receptors all stem from a woman older than 75 with acute or convalescent COVID-19.

The V and J genes are TRBV11-1 and TRBJ1-2, with D possibly being TRBD1 (6 bases). The germline V and J ends were trimmed by 3 bases and 8 bases, with 16 bases remaining between them. CDR1 and CDR2 (germline): SGHAT, FQDESV (reference sequence). There are 14 residues in the CDR3. The CDR3 region has the DNA TGTGCCAGCAGCTTTGGGGGCGCCGGGGCAGGCTACACCTTC. Amino acid sequence: CASSFGGAGAGYTF.

To note about this clone: Since a much larger clone is just one base distant, this may be a read error. The genes are TRBV11-3 and TRBJ1-1; TRBD1 matches at 10 bases. There are 14 residues in the CDR3. CDR1 and CDR2 (germline): SGHNT, YENEEA. The junction had 2 bases not matched to a gene; V was cut back by 4 bases and J by 3 bases. CDR3 loop: CASSSGTGDTEAFF. Here the CDR3 DNA reads TGTGCCAGCAGCTCCGGGACAGGGGACACTGAAGCTTTCTTT.

The J gene is TRBJ2-3, the V gene TRBV7-2; D gene uncertain. The CDR3 consists of 14 residues. Trimming took 1 base from V and 2 from J, leaving 7 bases between them. Germline loops: CDR1 SGHTA, CDR2 FQGNSA. CDR3 sequence reads: CASSLVGLTDTQYF. CDR3 DNA: TGTGCCAGCAGCTTAGTCGGTCTCACAGATACGCAGTATTTT.

The chain uses TRBV9 and TRBJ1-1; 7 bases agree with TRBD1. The J segment lost 4 bases and the V segment lost 5 bases, leaving 11 bases of the junction unmatched. Germline V gene lookup returns CDR1 SGDLS and CDR2 YYNGEE. The CDR3 length is 15 residues. CDR3 region: CASRPVQGNPTEAFF. For the CDR3, the DNA is TGTGCCAGCAGGCCGGTACAGGGGAATCCCACTGAAGCTTTCTTT.

The gene calls are TRBV9 and TRBJ1-1; D is uncertain. The V and J ends lost 7 bases and 1 base respectively, with 14 bases between them. In germline, CDR1 is SGDLS, CDR2 YYNGEE. CDR3 length: 14 amino acids. The CDR3 loop reads CASRLGQSNTEAFF. The CDR3 region has the DNA TGTGCCAGCCGACTAGGGCAGTCGAACACTGAAGCTTTCTTT.

This clone showed up just once. This chain joins TRBV7-2 and TRBJ1-1; no clear D gene. Germline loops: CDR1 SGHTA, CDR2 FQGNSA. The CDR3 length is 14 residues. V lost 5 bases and J 4 bases, leaving 14 bases between the germline ends. CDR3 region: CASSLVTAGTEAFF. CDR3 in DNA: TGTGCCAGCAGCCTAGTTACGGCGGGCACTGAAGCTTTCTTT.

A single count supports this clone. V gene TRBV19 combines with J gene TRBJ2-2; 7 nucleotides match TRBD1. Germline assignment: CDR1 LNHDA and CDR2 SQIVND (reference sequence). The CDR3 totals 13 residues. The J segment lost 7 bases and the V segment lost 5 bases, leaving 4 bases of the junction unmatched. In DNA form, the CDR3 reads TGTGCCAGTAGTGTACAGGGGTACGGGGAGCTGTTTTTT. It translates to CASSVQGYGELFF.

V is TRBV29-1 and J is TRBJ1-1; D possibly corresponds to TRBD1 (6 bases). V gave up 2 bases and J gave up 2 bases, with 9 bases separating them. Per germline, CDR1 SQVTM and CDR2 ANQGSEA. CDR3 length: 13 residues. In nucleotides, the CDR3 is TGCAGCGTTGAAAGGACAGACAACACTGAAGCTTTCTTT. Amino acids: CSVERTDNTEAFF. Complete variable domain (other parts from reference TRBV29-1 and TRBJ1-1): SAVISQKPSRDICQRGTSLTIQCQVDSQVTMMFWYRQQPGQSLTLIATANQGSEATYESGFVIDKFPISRPNLTFSTLTVSNMSPEDSSIYLCSVERTDNTEAFFGQGTRLTVV.

The chain combines TRBV5-6 with TRBJ1-6; 9 bases line up with TRBD1. The V gene's germline CDR1 is SGHDT and CDR2 YYEEEE. This CDR3 has 14 amino acids. The junction had 5 bases not matched to a gene; V was cut back by 7 bases and J by 6 bases. Here the CDR3 DNA reads TGTGCCAGCGTCAGACAGGGGGGTAATTCACCCCTCCACTTT. Protein sequence: CASVRQGGNSPLHF.

This chain connects TRBV18 to TRBJ2-5; TRBD2 agrees at 9 bases. CDR3 length: 16 amino acids. V was clipped by 1 base and J by 4 bases; unmatched bases: 7. Germline CDR1 is KGHSH and CDR2 is LQKENI. CDR3 residues: CASSPRLAETLETQYF. CDR3 coding DNA: TGTGCCAGCTCACCACGACTAGCGGAGACCTTAGAGACCCAGTACTTC.

The CDR3 region has the DNA TGTGCCACCAGCAGAGATCTTGGGGGGAATGGCTACACCTTC. Residues: CATSRDLGGNGYTF. The chain has TRBV15 and TRBJ1-2; TRBD1 might be the D (5 bases). V was pared by 0 bases and J by 6 bases, with 11 bases between. Germline CDR1 and CDR2: LNHNV and YYDKDF (reference sequence). The CDR3 loop spans 14 amino acids.

This clone was detected once. V and J are TRBV10-3 and TRBJ1-2; D perhaps matches TRBD1 (5 bases). V was pared by 2 bases and J by 4 bases, with 11 bases between. This CDR3 spans 14 amino acids. Germline V gives CDR1 ENHRY, CDR2 SYGVKD. In nucleotides, the CDR3 is TGTGCCATCAGTGAGGATCGGACAAGCTATGGCTACACCTTC. Its translation: CAISEDRTSYGYTF.

This clone has a handful of counts. The chain couples TRBV7-3 to TRBJ2-3; 8 positions agree with TRBD1. CDR1 is SGHTA and CDR2 is FQGTGA in the germline V gene. This CDR3 is built from 16 residues. Trimming cost V 2 bases and J 5 bases; bases outside gene matches: 9. CDR3 sequence reads: CASSLGGQGLRDTQYF. The CDR3 DNA follows: TGTGCCAGCAGCTTAGGAGGACAGGGTTTGAGAGATACGCAGTATTTT.

The chain has TRBV2 and TRBJ1-5; 7 bases line up with TRBD1. The germline gives CDR1 SNHLY, CDR2 FYNNEI. CDR3 length: 14 amino acids. J was trimmed by 4 bases and V by 4 bases; bases with no gene match: 4. Here the CDR3 reads CASSVNRGNQPQHF. The CDR3 DNA sequence: TGTGCCAGCAGTGTAAACAGGGGAAATCAGCCCCAGCATTTT. The whole variable domain, filled in from reference TRBV2 and TRBJ1-5, reads EPEVTQTPSHQVTQMGQEVILRCVPISNHLYFYWYRQILGQKVEFLVSFYNNEISEKSEIFDDQFSVERPDGSNFTLKIRSTKLEDSAMYFCASSVNRGNQPQHFGDGTRLSIL.

CDR3 amino acids: CASSLDGQPFEKLFF. The CDR3 nucleotides read TGCGCCAGCAGCTTGGATGGACAGCCCTTTGAAAAACTGTTTTTT. The genes are TRBV5-1 and TRBJ1-4; possible D gene TRBD1, 6 bases. Germline CDR1 and CDR2: SGHRS and YFSETQ. CDR3 size: 15 residues. The V end was cut by 0 bases, the J end by 7 bases, with 13 bases between.

The V call is TRBV10-3, the J call TRBJ1-1; tentative D call: TRBD1 (5 bases). Trimming took off 4 bases at V and 7 bases at J, with 10 bases between the two ends. This CDR3 is built from 12 residues. The germline gives CDR1 ENHRY, CDR2 SYGVKD. The CDR3 spells CAISVGGGEAFF. CDR3 DNA: TGTGCCATCAGTGTCGGGGGGGGTGAAGCTTTCTTT.

This clone was recorded once. The chain carries TRBV19 and TRBJ1-3; 7 nucleotides match TRBD1. With V trimmed by 2 bases and J by 8 bases, 6 bases remained unmatched. Germline CDR1 and CDR2: LNHDA and SQIVND (reference sequence). The CDR3 runs 14 residues. This CDR3 is CASSISTGTDTIYF. In DNA form, the CDR3 reads TGTGCCAGTAGTATATCGACAGGGACGGACACCATATATTTT.

This rearrangement joins TRBV19 to TRBJ1-4; D is undetermined. CDR3 size: 13 residues. V was cut by 1 base and J by 5 bases, with 5 bases left in between. CDR1 is LNHDA and CDR2 is SQIVND in the germline V gene (reference sequence). The CDR3 DNA reads as TGTGCCAGTAGTATAGGCAGGAATGAAAAACTGTTTTTT. The encoded protein is CASSIGRNEKLFF.

This rearrangement joins TRBV10-3 to TRBJ1-2; D remains unclear. Trimming shortened V by 0 bases and J by 6 bases, and 11 bases separated the two germline ends. The CDR3 is made up of 14 amino acids. Germline V gene lookup returns CDR1 ENHRY and CDR2 SYGVKD. The CDR3 is CAISESTFRDGYTF. The CDR3 nucleotides read TGTGCCATCAGTGAGTCTACGTTCCGGGATGGCTACACCTTC.

The chain carries TRBV2 and TRBJ2-6; the match to TRBD2 covers 10 bases. The ends lost 4 bases at V and 4 bases at J; junction bases unmatched: 10. Germline V gives CDR1 SNHLY, CDR2 FYNNEI. This CDR3 comprises 18 residues. CDR3 coding DNA: TGTGCCAGCAGTGCGCTAGCGGGGGCTCCGTGGGGGGCCAACGTCCTGACTTTC. This gives the protein CASSALAGAPWGANVLTF.

This clone was detected once. The chain has TRBV7-2 and TRBJ1-1; possibly TRBD1 for D (5 bases). The CDR3 is 13 residues long. CDR1 is SGHTA and CDR2 is FQGNSA in the germline V gene. The germline V and J ends were trimmed by 4 bases and 1 base, with 7 bases remaining between them. The CDR3 here is CASSYQGNTEAFF. In DNA, the CDR3 is TGTGCCAGCAGCTACCAGGGGAACACTGAAGCTTTCTTT.

The rearrangement joins TRBV30 to TRBJ2-1, with D possibly being TRBD2 (5 bases). CDR1 GTSNPN and CDR2 SVGIG come from the germline V gene (reference sequence). Trimming shortened V by 0 bases and J by 12 bases, and 12 bases separated the two germline ends. The CDR3 is made up of 12 amino acids. As DNA, the CDR3 is TGTGCCTGGAGTGTAATTGCGGAGGTGCAGTTCTTC. This gives the protein CAWSVIAEVQFF.

Only a few counts were recorded for this clone. This chain uses TRBV4-2 with TRBJ2-1; 13 bases agree with TRBD2. The CDR3 has 15 residues. The germline gives CDR1 LGHNA, CDR2 YNFKEQ. With V trimmed by 3 bases and J by 7 bases, 3 bases remained unmatched. CDR3: CASSQTSGGPNEQFF. The CDR3 DNA reads as TGTGCCAGCAGCCAGACTAGCGGGGGGCCTAATGAGCAGTTCTTC.

This sequence joins TRBV18 and TRBJ1-1, with 10 nucleotides matching TRBD1. The CDR3 extends over 16 amino acids. With V trimmed by 3 bases and J by 0 bases, 4 bases remained unmatched. Germline V lookup: CDR1 KGHSH, CDR2 LQKENI. DNA of the CDR3: TGTGCCAGCTCACCGACAGGGGGCGGTGTGAACACTGAAGCTTTCTTT. Amino acid sequence: CASSPTGGGVNTEAFF.

This rearrangement joins TRBV30 to TRBJ1-1, with unresolved D. Looked up from germline, CDR1 is GTSNPN and CDR2 is SVGIG (reference sequence). V was cut by 2 bases and J by 0 bases, with 7 bases left in between. The CDR3 spans 13 residues. The CDR3 reads CAWSMHMNTEAFF. The DNA for the CDR3 is TGTGCCTGGAGTATGCACATGAACACTGAAGCTTTCTTT.

This clone has a handful of counts. This sequence joins TRBV14 and TRBJ2-1; 10 nucleotides match TRBD1. Germline values: CDR1 SGHDN, CDR2 FVKESK. V dropped 7 bases and J dropped 0; count of bases not matched to a gene: 3. The CDR3 covers 15 residues. CDR3 residues: CASTRQGASYNEQFF. CDR3 in DNA: TGTGCCAGCACAAGACAGGGGGCCTCCTACAATGAGCAGTTCTTC.

This clone was detected once. The chain employs TRBV5-4 and TRBJ1-3; 7 nucleotides agree with TRBD1. This CDR3 is 14 amino acids long. V lost 2 bases, J lost 8 bases, and 7 bases stayed unmatched. Germline V gene lookup returns CDR1 SGHNT and CDR2 YYREEE (reference sequence). CDR3 DNA sequence: TGTGCCAGCAGCTTAGGGACAGTTGAAGACACCATATATTTT. Translation gives CASSLGTVEDTIYF.

This chain joins TRBV6-5 and TRBJ2-3; 10 bases match TRBD2. The CDR3 spans 15 residues. V shed 8 bases, J shed 2 bases, and the junction held 7 bases outside the gene matches. CDR1 MNHEY and CDR2 SVGAGI come from the germline V gene. CDR3 sequence: CASCRSGGATDTQYF. For the CDR3, the DNA is TGTGCCAGCTGTCGGAGCGGGGGGGCCACAGATACGCAGTATTTT.

The chain recombines TRBV5-1 with TRBJ2-3; a weak D match, TRBD2 (6 bases). This CDR3 is 15 amino acids long. Looked up from germline, CDR1 is SGHRS and CDR2 is YFSETQ. V was clipped by 0 bases and J by 5 bases, with 13 bases between them. The CDR3 nucleotides are TGCGCCAGCAGCTTGGGGTGGGGGGATAAAGATACGCAGTATTTT. It is translated as CASSLGWGDKDTQYF.

The chain joins TRBV21-1 to TRBJ1-6; TRBD1, the D gene given by the table, was not confirmed from the DNA. TRBV21-1 is a known pseudogene. This CDR3 contains 17 residues. In DNA form, the CDR3 reads TGTGCCAGCAGCAAGGAGCTCTTCGACAGAGATAATTCACCCCTCCACTTT. This sequence encodes CASSKELFDRDNSPLHF.